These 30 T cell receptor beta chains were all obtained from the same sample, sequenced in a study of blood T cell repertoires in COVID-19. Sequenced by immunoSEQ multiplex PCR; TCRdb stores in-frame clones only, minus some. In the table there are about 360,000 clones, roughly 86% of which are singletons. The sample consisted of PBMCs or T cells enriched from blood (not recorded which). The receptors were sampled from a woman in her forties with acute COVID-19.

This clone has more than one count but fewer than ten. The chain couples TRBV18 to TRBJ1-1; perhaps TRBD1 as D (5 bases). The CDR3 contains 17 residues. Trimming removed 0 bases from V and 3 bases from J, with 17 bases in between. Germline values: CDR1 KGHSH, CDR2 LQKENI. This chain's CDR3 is CASSPPLDHRGYTEAFF. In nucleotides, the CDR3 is TGTGCCAGCTCACCACCGTTAGATCATCGGGGGTACACTGAAGCTTTCTTT. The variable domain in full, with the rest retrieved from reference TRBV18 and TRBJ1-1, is NAGVMQNPRHLVRRRGQEARLRCSPMKGHSHVYWYRQLPEEGLKFMVYLQKENIIDESGMPKERFSAEFPKEGPSILRIQQVVRGDSAAYFCASSPPLDHRGYTEAFFGQGTRLTVV.

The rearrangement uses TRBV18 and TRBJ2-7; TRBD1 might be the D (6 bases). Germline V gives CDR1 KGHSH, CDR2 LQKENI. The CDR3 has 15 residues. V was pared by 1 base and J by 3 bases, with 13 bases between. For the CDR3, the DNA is TGTGCCAGCTCACCACGTCCCGGGACATACTACGAGCAGTACTTC. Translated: CASSPRPGTYYEQYF. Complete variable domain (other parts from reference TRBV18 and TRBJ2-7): NAGVMQNPRHLVRRRGQEARLRCSPMKGHSHVYWYRQLPEEGLKFMVYLQKENIIDESGMPKERFSAEFPKEGPSILRIQQVVRGDSAAYFCASSPRPGTYYEQYFGPGTRLTVT.

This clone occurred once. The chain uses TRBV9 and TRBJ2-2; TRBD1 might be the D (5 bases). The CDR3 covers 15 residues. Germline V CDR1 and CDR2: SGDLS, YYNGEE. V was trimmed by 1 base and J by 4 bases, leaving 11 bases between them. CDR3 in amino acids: CASSVTGSTTGELFF. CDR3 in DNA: TGTGCCAGCAGCGTAACAGGATCTACCACCGGGGAGCTGTTTTTT.

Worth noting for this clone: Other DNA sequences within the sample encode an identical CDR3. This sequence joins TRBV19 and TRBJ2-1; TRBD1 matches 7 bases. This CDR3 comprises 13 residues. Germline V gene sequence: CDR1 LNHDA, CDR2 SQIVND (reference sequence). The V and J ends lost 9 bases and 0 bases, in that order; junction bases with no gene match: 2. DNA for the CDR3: TGTGCCAGCCGGGACAGCTCCTACAATGAGCAGTTCTTC. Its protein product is CASRDSSYNEQFF.

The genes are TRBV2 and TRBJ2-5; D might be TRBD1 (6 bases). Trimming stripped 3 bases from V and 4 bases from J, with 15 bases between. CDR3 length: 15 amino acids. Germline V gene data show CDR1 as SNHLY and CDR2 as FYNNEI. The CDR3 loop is CASSEETGGGETQYF. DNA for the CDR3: TGTGCCAGCAGTGAGGAGACAGGCGGCGGAGAGACCCAGTACTTC.

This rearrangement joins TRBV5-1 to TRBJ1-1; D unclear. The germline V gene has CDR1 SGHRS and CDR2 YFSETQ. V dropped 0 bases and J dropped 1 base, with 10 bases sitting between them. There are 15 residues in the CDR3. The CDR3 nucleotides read TGCGCCAGCAGCTTGGCCTCAGTGAAGAACACTGAAGCTTTCTTT. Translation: CASSLASVKNTEAFF.

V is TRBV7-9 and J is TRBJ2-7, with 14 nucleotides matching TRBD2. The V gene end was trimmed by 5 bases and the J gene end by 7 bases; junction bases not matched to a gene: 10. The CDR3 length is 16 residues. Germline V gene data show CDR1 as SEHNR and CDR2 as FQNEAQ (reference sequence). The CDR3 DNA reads TGTGCCAGCAGCCCCATCAGACTAGCGGGGGGGATTGAGCAGTACTTC. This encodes CASSPIRLAGGIEQYF.

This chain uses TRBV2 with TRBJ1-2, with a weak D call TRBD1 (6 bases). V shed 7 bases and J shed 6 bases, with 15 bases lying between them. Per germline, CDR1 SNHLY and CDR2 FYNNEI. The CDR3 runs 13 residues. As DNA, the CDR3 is TGTGCCAGCACCGGGGGGCCTCCTAATGGCTACACCTTC. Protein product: CASTGGPPNGYTF.

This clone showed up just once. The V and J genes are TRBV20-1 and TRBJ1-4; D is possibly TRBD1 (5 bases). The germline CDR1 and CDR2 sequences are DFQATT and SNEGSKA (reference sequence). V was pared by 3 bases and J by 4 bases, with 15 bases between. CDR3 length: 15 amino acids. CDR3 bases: TGCAGTGCTAGTCTTGGGGCAGATTATAATGAAAAACTGTTTTTT. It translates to CSASLGADYNEKLFF.

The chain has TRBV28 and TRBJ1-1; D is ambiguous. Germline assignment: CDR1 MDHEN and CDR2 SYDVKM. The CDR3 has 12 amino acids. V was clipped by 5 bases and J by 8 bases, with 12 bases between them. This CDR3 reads CASSPLRKEAFF. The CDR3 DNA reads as TGTGCCAGCAGTCCATTGCGGAAAGAAGCTTTCTTT.

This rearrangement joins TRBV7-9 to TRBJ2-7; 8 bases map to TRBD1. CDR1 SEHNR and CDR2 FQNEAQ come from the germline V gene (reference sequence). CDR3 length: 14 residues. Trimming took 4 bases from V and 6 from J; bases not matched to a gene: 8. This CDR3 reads CASSSAGQGFEQYF. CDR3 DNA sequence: TGTGCCAGCAGCTCCGCAGGACAGGGATTCGAGCAGTACTTC.

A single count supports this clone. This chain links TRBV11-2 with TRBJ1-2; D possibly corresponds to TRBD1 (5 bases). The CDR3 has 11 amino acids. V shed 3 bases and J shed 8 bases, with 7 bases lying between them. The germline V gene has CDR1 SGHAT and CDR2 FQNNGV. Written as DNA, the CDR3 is TGTGCCAGCAGCTTCCACAGGGGCTACACCTTC. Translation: CASSFHRGYTF.

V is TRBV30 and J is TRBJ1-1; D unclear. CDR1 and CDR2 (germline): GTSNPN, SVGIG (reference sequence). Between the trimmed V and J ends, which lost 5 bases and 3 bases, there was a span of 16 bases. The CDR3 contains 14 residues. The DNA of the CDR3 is TGTGCCTGGGACCCGGGTCAAAAGGACACTGAAGCTTTCTTT. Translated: CAWDPGQKDTEAFF.

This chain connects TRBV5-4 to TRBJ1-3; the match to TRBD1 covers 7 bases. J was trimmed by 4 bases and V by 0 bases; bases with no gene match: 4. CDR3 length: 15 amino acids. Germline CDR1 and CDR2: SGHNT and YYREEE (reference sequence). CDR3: CASSLGQGRGNTIYF. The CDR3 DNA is TGTGCCAGCAGCTTGGGACAGGGTCGGGGAAACACCATATATTTT.

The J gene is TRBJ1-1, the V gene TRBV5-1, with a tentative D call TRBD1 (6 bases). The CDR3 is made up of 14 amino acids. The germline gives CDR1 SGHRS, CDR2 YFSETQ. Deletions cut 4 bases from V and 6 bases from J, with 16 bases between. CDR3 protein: CASSPGRGIPEAFF. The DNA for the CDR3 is TGCGCCAGCAGCCCTGGTAGGGGGATACCTGAAGCTTTCTTT.

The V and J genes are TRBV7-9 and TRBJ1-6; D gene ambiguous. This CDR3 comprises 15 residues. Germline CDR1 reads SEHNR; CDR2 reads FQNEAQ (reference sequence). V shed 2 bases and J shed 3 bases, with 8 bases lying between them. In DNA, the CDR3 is TGTGCCAGCAGCTTAACGGGAAACTATAATTCACCCCTCCACTTT. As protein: CASSLTGNYNSPLHF.

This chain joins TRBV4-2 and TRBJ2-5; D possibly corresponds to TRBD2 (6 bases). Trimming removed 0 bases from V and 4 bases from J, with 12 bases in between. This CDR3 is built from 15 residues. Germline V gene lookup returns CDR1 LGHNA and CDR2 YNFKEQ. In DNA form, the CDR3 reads TGTGCCAGCAGCCAAGATCAGATTAGCGGAGAGACCCAGTACTTC. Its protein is CASSQDQISGETQYF.

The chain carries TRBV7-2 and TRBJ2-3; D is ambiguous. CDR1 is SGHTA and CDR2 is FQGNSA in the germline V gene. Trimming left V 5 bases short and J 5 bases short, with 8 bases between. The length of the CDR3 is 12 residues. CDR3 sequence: CASSPGGDTQYF. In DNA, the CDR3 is TGTGCCAGCAGCCCAGGTGGAGATACGCAGTATTTT. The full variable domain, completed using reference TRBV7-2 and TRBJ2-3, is GAGVSQSPSNKVTEKGKDVELRCDPISGHTALYWYRQSLGQGLEFLIYFQGNSAPDKSGLPSDRFSAERTGGSVSTLTIQRTQQEDSAVYLCASSPGGDTQYFGPGTRLTVL.

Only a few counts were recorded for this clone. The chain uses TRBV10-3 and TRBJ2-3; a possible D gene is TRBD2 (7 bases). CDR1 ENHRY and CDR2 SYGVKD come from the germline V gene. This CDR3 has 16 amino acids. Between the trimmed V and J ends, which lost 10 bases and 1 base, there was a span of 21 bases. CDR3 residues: CATRTFVGGGTDTQYF. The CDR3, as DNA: TGTGCCACACGCACATTTGTAGGGGGGGGCACAGATACGCAGTATTTT.

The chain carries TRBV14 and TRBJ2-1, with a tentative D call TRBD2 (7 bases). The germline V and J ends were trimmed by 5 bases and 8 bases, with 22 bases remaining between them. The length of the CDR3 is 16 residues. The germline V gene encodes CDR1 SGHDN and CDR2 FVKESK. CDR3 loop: CASSTGSGGPRHEQFF. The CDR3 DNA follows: TGTGCCAGCAGCACCGGGTCGGGGGGCCCACGCCATGAGCAGTTCTTC.

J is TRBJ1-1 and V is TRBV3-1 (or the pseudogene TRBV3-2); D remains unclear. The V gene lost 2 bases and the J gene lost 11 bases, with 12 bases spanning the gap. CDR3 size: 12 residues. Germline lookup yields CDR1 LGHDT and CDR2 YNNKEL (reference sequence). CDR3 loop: CASSQTGIGAFF. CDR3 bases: TGTGCCAGCAGCCAAACGGGGATCGGGGCTTTCTTT.

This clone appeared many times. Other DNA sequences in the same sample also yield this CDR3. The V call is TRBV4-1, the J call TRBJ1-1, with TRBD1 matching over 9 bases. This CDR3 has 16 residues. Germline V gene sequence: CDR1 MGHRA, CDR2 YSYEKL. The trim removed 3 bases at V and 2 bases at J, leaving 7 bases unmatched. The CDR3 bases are TGCGCCAGCAGCCACGCCCAGGGACAGGGCAACACTGAAGCTTTCTTT. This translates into CASSHAQGQGNTEAFF.

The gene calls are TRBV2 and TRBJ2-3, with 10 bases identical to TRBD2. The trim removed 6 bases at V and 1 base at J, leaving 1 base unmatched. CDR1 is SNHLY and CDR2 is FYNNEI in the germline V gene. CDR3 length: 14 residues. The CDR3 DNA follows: TGTGCCAGCAGCGGACTAGCGGGCACAGATACGCAGTATTTT. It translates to CASSGLAGTDTQYF.

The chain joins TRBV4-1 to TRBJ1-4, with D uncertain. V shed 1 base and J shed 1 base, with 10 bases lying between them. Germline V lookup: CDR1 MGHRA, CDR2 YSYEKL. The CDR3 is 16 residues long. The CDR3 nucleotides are TGCGCCAGCAGCCAAGGCGGGCGCGGAACTAATGAAAAACTGTTTTTT. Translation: CASSQGGRGTNEKLFF.

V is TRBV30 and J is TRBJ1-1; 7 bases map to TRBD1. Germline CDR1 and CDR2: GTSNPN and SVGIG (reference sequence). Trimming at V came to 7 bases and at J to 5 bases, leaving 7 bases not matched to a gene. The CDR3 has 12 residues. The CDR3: CAYNRGSTEAFF. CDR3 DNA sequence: TGTGCCTACAACAGGGGCTCGACTGAAGCTTTCTTT. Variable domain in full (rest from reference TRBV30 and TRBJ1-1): SQTIHQWPATLVQPVGSPLSLECTVEGTSNPNLYWYRQAAGRGLQLLFYSVGIGQISSEVPQNLSASRPQDRQFILSSKKLLLSDSGFYLCAYNRGSTEAFFGQGTRLTVV.

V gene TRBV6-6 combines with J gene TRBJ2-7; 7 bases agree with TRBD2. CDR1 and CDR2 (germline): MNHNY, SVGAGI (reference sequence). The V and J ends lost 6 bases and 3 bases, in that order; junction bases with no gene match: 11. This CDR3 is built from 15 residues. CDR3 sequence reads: CASREGKRGNYEQYF. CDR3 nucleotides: TGTGCCAGCAGGGAGGGGAAGCGGGGCAACTACGAGCAGTACTTC.

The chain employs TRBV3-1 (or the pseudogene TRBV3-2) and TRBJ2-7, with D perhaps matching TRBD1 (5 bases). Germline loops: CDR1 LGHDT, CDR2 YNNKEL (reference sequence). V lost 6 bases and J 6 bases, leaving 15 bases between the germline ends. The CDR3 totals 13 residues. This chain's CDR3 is CASRGRASAEQYF. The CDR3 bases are TGTGCCAGCAGAGGCAGGGCTTCCGCCGAGCAGTACTTC.

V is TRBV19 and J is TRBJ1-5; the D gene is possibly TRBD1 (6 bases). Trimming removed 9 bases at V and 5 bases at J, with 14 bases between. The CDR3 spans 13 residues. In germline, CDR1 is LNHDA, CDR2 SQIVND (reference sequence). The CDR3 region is CASNGQPYQPQHF. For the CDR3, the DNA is TGTGCCAGCAACGGACAGCCATATCAGCCCCAGCATTTT.

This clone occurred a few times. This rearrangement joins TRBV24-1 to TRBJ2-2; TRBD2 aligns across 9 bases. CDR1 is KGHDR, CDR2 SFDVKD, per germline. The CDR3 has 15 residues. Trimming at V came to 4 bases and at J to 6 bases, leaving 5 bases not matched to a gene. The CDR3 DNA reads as TGTGCCACCAGTGAAGCGGGACTAGCCGCCGGGGAGCTGTTTTTT. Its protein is CATSEAGLAAGELFF.

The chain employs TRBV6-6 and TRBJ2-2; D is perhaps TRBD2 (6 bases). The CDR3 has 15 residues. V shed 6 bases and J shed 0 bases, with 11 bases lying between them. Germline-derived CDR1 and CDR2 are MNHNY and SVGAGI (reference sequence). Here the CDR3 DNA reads TGTGCCAGCAGACCGGGACTTACGAACACCGGGGAGCTGTTTTTT. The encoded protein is CASRPGLTNTGELFF.